A selection of T cell receptor beta chains follows, all from one sample in a study of beta chain features in type 1 diabetes. Generated by immunoSEQ multiplex PCR, the TCRdb table keeps only in-frame clones and is missing some. The sample contains around 190,000 clones, around 13% of which appear only once. Material: central memory CD4+ T cells from blood. Every receptor here comes from a woman in her late teens or twenties in good health. Each CDR3 is given with its conserved first and last residue. The D gene is left open where the match is weak. Clone size is not always given. Where it is, it says once, few, many or a class for expanded clones.

j_gene: TRBJ2-5; v_gene: TRBV7-2; abundance: .; d_gene: .; CDR3aa: CASSQSGGAETQYF; CDR3nt: TGTGCCAGCAGCCAGAGTGGAGGGGCGGAGACCCAGTACTTC
j_gene: TRBJ1-4; v_gene: TRBV5-1; abundance: .; d_gene: .; CDR3aa: CASSPGSGIGEKLFF; CDR3nt: TGCGCCAGCAGCCCGGGATCGGGGATCGGTGAAAAACTGTTTTTT
j_gene: TRBJ1-1; v_gene: TRBV29-1; abundance: few; d_gene: TRBD1; CDR3aa: CSVDRTGSYTEAFF; CDR3nt: TGCAGCGTTGACCGGACAGGGAGTTACACTGAAGCTTTCTTT
j_gene: TRBJ2-2; v_gene: TRBV9; abundance: many; d_gene: .; CDR3aa: CASSVYGRGTGELFF; CDR3nt: TGTGCCAGCAGCGTATACGGGAGAGGCACCGGGGAGCTGTTTTTT
j_gene: TRBJ2-2; v_gene: TRBV30; abundance: .; d_gene: TRBD1; CDR3aa: CAWRPDRTNTGELFF; CDR3nt: TGTGCCTGGAGGCCGGACAGGACGAACACCGGGGAGCTGTTTTTT
j_gene: TRBJ2-3; v_gene: TRBV6-5; abundance: few; d_gene: .; CDR3aa: CASSYGQQITDTQYF; CDR3nt: TGTGCCAGCAGTTACGGGCAGCAAATCACAGATACGCAGTATTTT
j_gene: TRBJ2-7; v_gene: TRBV30; abundance: few; d_gene: .; CDR3aa: CAWSAYRVSYEQYF; CDR3nt: TGTGCCTGGAGTGCGTACAGGGTCTCCTACGAGCAGTACTTC
j_gene: TRBJ2-1; v_gene: TRBV5-1; abundance: .; d_gene: TRBD1; CDR3aa: CASSSADRGNEQFF; CDR3nt: TGCGCCAGCAGCTCCGCTGACAGGGGCAATGAGCAGTTCTTC
j_gene: TRBJ2-1; v_gene: TRBV4-2; abundance: .; d_gene: .; CDR3aa: CASSQGGSINEQFF; CDR3nt: TGTGCCAGCAGCCAAGGTGGGAGCATTAATGAGCAGTTCTTC
j_gene: TRBJ2-3; v_gene: TRBV4-2; abundance: .; d_gene: .; CDR3aa: CASSQDPSRPGEQYF; CDR3nt: TGTGCCAGCAGCCAAGATCCCTCCAGACCGGGAGAGCAGTATTTT
j_gene: TRBJ2-1; v_gene: TRBV29-1; abundance: .; d_gene: .; CDR3aa: CSVERGYNEQFF; CDR3nt: TGCAGCGTTGAACGGGGCTACAATGAGCAGTTCTTC
j_gene: TRBJ2-1; v_gene: TRBV5-1; abundance: few; d_gene: .; CDR3aa: CASSPRRGAYNEQFF; CDR3nt: TGCGCCAGCAGCCCGAGGAGGGGCGCCTACAATGAGCAGTTCTTC
j_gene: TRBJ2-7; v_gene: TRBV19; abundance: .; d_gene: .; CDR3aa: CASSMSQGRDEQYF; CDR3nt: TGTGCCAGTAGTATGTCGCAGGGCCGCGACGAGCAGTACTTC
j_gene: TRBJ2-2; v_gene: TRBV19; abundance: .; d_gene: .; CDR3aa: CASGPGVGYTGELFF; CDR3nt: TGTGCCAGTGGGCCGGGAGTCGGGTACACCGGGGAGCTGTTTTTT
j_gene: TRBJ2-7; v_gene: TRBV18; abundance: few; d_gene: .; CDR3aa: CASSPVQGSYEQYF; CDR3nt: TGTGCCAGCTCACCAGTTCAGGGGAGCTACGAGCAGTACTTC
j_gene: TRBJ1-1; v_gene: TRBV29-1; abundance: few; d_gene: .; CDR3aa: CSVDPDRTGTEAFF; CDR3nt: TGCAGCGTTGACCCCGACAGAACAGGCACTGAAGCTTTCTTT
j_gene: TRBJ2-5; v_gene: TRBV19; abundance: few; d_gene: TRBD2; CDR3aa: CASSPGLAGAGETQYF; CDR3nt: TGTGCCAGTAGTCCCGGACTAGCGGGAGCAGGAGAGACCCAGTACTTC
j_gene: TRBJ2-7; v_gene: TRBV18; abundance: few; d_gene: TRBD2; CDR3aa: CASSPLSGKEGEQYF; CDR3nt: TGTGCCAGCTCACCCCTTAGCGGGAAGGAGGGCGAGCAGTACTTC
j_gene: TRBJ2-7; v_gene: TRBV2; abundance: .; d_gene: .; CDR3aa: CASSEGRRRLTDF; CDR3nt: TGTGCCAGCAGTGAAGGCCGGAGGAGGTTGACGGACTTC
j_gene: TRBJ2-7; v_gene: TRBV6-6; abundance: .; d_gene: TRBD2; CDR3aa: CAISDPGTSTGEQYF; CDR3nt: TGTGCCATCAGTGACCCAGGGACTAGTACTGGCGAGCAGTACTTC
j_gene: TRBJ1-1; v_gene: TRBV28; abundance: .; d_gene: .; CDR3aa: CASTVSRRKAFF; CDR3nt: TGTGCCAGCACAGTGAGTCGGAGGAAGGCTTTCTTT
j_gene: TRBJ1-2; v_gene: TRBV5-1; abundance: .; d_gene: .; CDR3aa: CASSLDPGNYGYTF; CDR3nt: TGCGCCAGCAGCTTGGATCCGGGAAACTATGGCTACACCTTC
j_gene: TRBJ2-7; v_gene: TRBV5-1; abundance: few; d_gene: .; CDR3aa: CASSPGTPTTYEQYF; CDR3nt: TGCGCCAGCAGCCCGGGGACACCGACTACCTACGAGCAGTACTTC
j_gene: TRBJ2-5; v_gene: TRBV28; abundance: .; d_gene: TRBD1; CDR3aa: CASSLTGGQYF; CDR3nt: TGTGCCAGCAGTCTAACAGGGGGCCAGTACTTC
j_gene: TRBJ2-5; v_gene: TRBV7-2; abundance: .; d_gene: TRBD1; CDR3aa: CASSLTLRQGAGETQYF; CDR3nt: TGTGCCAGCAGCTTAACCCTGAGACAGGGGGCAGGAGAGACCCAGTACTTC
j_gene: TRBJ1-4; v_gene: TRBV18; abundance: .; d_gene: TRBD1; CDR3aa: CASSGQDGANEKLFF; CDR3nt: TGTGCCAGCTCGGGACAGGACGGGGCTAATGAAAAACTGTTTTTT
j_gene: TRBJ2-5; v_gene: TRBV27; abundance: .; d_gene: TRBD2; CDR3aa: CASSLGPGGTVETQYF; CDR3nt: TGTGCCAGCAGTTTGGGCCCGGGAGGCACGGTAGAGACCCAGTACTTC
j_gene: TRBJ2-3; v_gene: TRBV30; abundance: .; d_gene: TRBD2; CDR3aa: CAWSVAGFTDTQYF; CDR3nt: TGTGCCTGGAGTGTAGCGGGGTTCACAGATACGCAGTATTTT
j_gene: TRBJ2-3; v_gene: TRBV7-2; abundance: .; d_gene: TRBD2; CDR3aa: CASSLGLLDTQYF; CDR3nt: TGTGCCAGCAGCTTGGGACTACTAGATACGCAGTATTTT
j_gene: TRBJ2-1; v_gene: TRBV7-3; abundance: .; d_gene: TRBD2; CDR3aa: CASSLLSGSGYNEQFF; CDR3nt: TGTGCCAGCAGCTTACTGAGCGGGAGTGGATACAATGAGCAGTTCTTC
j_gene: TRBJ2-3; v_gene: TRBV30; abundance: few; d_gene: TRBD2; CDR3aa: CAWSSGSDTQYF; CDR3nt: TGTGCCTGGAGCAGCGGGAGCGATACGCAGTATTTT
j_gene: TRBJ2-1; v_gene: TRBV7-2; abundance: few; d_gene: TRBD2; CDR3aa: CASTLYSGAYNEQFF; CDR3nt: TGTGCCAGCACCTTGTATAGCGGGGCTTACAATGAGCAGTTCTTC
j_gene: TRBJ2-7; v_gene: TRBV19; abundance: .; d_gene: .; CDR3aa: CASNSDSYEQYF; CDR3nt: TGTGCCAGCAATAGCGACTCCTACGAGCAGTACTTC
j_gene: TRBJ1-1; v_gene: TRBV7-9; abundance: .; d_gene: .; CDR3aa: CASSFRGARRLNTEAFF; CDR3nt: TGTGCCAGCAGCTTCAGGGGCGCTCGGAGATTGAACACTGAAGCTTTCTTT
j_gene: TRBJ2-7; v_gene: TRBV6-5; abundance: once; d_gene: .; CDR3aa: CASRSTGTHSYEQYF; CDR3nt: TGTGCCAGCAGATCAACTGGGACTCATTCCTACGAGCAGTACTTC
j_gene: TRBJ1-1; v_gene: TRBV29-1; abundance: few; d_gene: .; CDR3aa: CSVGESSEAFF; CDR3nt: TGCAGCGTTGGTGAATCGAGTGAAGCTTTCTTT
j_gene: TRBJ2-4; v_gene: TRBV4-1; abundance: .; d_gene: .; CDR3aa: CASSQDNQGIRAKNIQYF; CDR3nt: TGCGCCAGCAGCCAAGATAATCAGGGAATTCGGGCCAAAAACATTCAGTACTTC
j_gene: TRBJ2-2; v_gene: TRBV5-4; abundance: .; d_gene: .; CDR3aa: CASSWAANTGELFF; CDR3nt: TGTGCCAGCAGCTGGGCCGCGAACACCGGGGAGCTGTTTTTT
j_gene: TRBJ2-1; v_gene: TRBV30; abundance: .; d_gene: .; CDR3aa: CAWEPGLDYNEQFF; CDR3nt: TGTGCCTGGGAACCGGGACTCGATTACAATGAGCAGTTCTTC
j_gene: TRBJ1-5; v_gene: TRBV6-5; abundance: .; d_gene: TRBD1; CDR3aa: CASSRMTGANQPQHF; CDR3nt: TGTGCCAGCAGTCGAATGACAGGGGCCAATCAGCCCCAGCATTTT
j_gene: TRBJ2-7; v_gene: TRBV28; abundance: .; d_gene: TRBD2; CDR3aa: CASSSPGLAPEQYF; CDR3nt: TGTGCCAGCAGTTCTCCGGGACTAGCGCCCGAGCAGTACTTC
j_gene: TRBJ2-1; v_gene: TRBV28; abundance: few; d_gene: .; CDR3aa: CASSPFYEHSEQFF; CDR3nt: TGTGCCAGCAGCCCCTTTTATGAGCACAGTGAGCAGTTCTTC
j_gene: TRBJ1-2; v_gene: TRBV7-2; abundance: .; d_gene: .; CDR3aa: CASSLAYRAYGYTF; CDR3nt: TGTGCCAGCAGCTTAGCGTACAGAGCCTATGGCTACACCTTC
j_gene: TRBJ1-1; v_gene: TRBV19; abundance: few; d_gene: TRBD1; CDR3aa: CASREYGTANTEAFF; CDR3nt: TGTGCCAGTCGGGAGTACGGGACAGCGAACACTGAAGCTTTCTTT